The entry that follows covers one TCR beta chain sequence. This receptor's antigen is unknown. No base-level quality is on record; no much larger clone is a single base apart. The data originate from a study of blood T cell repertoires in COVID-19 (TCRdb year 2020). For the wider study: Samples covering the acute and convalescent phases of COVID-19 were provided by collaborators in the United States, Italy and Spain. The prospective study material was composed of cDNA or gDNA derived from T cells, B-cell-depleted T cells, or PBMCs. Deeply sampled blood TCRbeta repertoires from subjects exposed to, actively infected with, or recovered from COVID-19 were included in the dataset. The repertoires were released in a freely available public database intended as a resource for research on the immune response to SARS-CoV-2. The samples were drawn from the first 160 participants of the ongoing ImmuneRACE study and from 950 to 1,500 subjects provided by 6 global collaborators. The sample metadata nearly always contained a de-identified subject ID, COVID-19 status, age in years and sex. HLA class I and class II types, where available, came from metadata supplied by the sample provider rather than from assay-based typing.

One collaborating source in Seattle enrolled patients during active infection and followed them longitudinally through the course of disease. The collaborating institutions used their own protocols to collect whole blood in K2EDTA tubes. Collaborator samples were shipped for TCRbeta analysis as frozen whole blood, isolated PBMCs, or DNA extracted from either sample type. Findings and caveats that apply to the study as a whole: The quantity of clinical and demographic metadata differed by source and by participant and was supplied without curation.

V and J lose 6 bases and 0 bases, and a span of 22 bases separates them. The cysteine opens and the phenylalanine closes a CDR3 of 17 amino acids. Only the CDR3 portion is preserved as DNA: 51 bases, with reading frame beginning at the first base. The CDR1 and CDR2 encoded by the germline V gene (reference sequence) are SGHNT and YYREEE. TCRbeta CDR3 regions were amplified from genomic DNA using the immunoSEQ Assay, a bias-controlled multiplex PCR. As for the original processing: Nucleated cell counts per sample were estimated from amplification of reference gene primers within the assay. To quantify the absolute abundance of each unique TCRbeta CDR3 rearrangement, sequence reads were collapsed and filtered. For each sample, productive Simpson clonality was calculated as the square root of Simpson's diversity index across productive rearrangements. TCRdb stores this immuneACCESS table with in-frame sequences only. Part of the clones is absent; in the studies checked, under half of the shortfall reflects unresolved V genes, and no reason is known for the rest. The V and J calls and clone size come from that table; D and trimming were worked out from the DNA. This sample gives roughly 440,000 clones in total; about 91% of them show up just once. Together, the top ten hold around 12% of the sample.

The sample comprised peripheral blood. The TCR was taken from a woman in her 50s with COVID-19, enrolled during active disease. The chain links TRBV5-4 with TRBJ2-7; D gene: possibly TRBD2, on 5 matching bases. The nucleotide sequence reads as follows: TGTGCCAGCACCTACAAAAGAGGGAGCGTGAGCTCCTACGAGCAGTACTTC. Translated, it reads CASTYKRGSVSSYEQYF.